A single T cell receptor (beta chain) is shown here with its context. Its specificity is unknown. With template switching, a universal primer site was added, and the cDNA carried unique molecular identifiers. From the 5' RACE reads, TCRdb called clonotypes with MiXCR, one entry per CDR3 protein. Of some 1,700,000 distinct CDR3 sequences listed, around a third are singletons. These data belong to a study of identical twins. No donor was unhealthy or non-Caucasian. Deletions cut 5 bases from V and 4 bases from J, with 14 bases between. CDR3 length: 14 amino acids. Germline V gives CDR1 SEHNR, CDR2 FQNEAQ (reference sequence). Study outcomes and limitations: Memory repertoires lacked the insertion deficit that abundant cord blood beta clonotypes showed. Cross-sectional statistical analysis, not tracking of the same donors, underpinned the conclusions.

The chain has TRBV7-9 and TRBJ1-2; TRBD1 is a possible D gene (6 bases). Sequencing input: cord blood. This receptor was obtained from a newborn girl in good health. The CDR3 loop is CASSAKPTGYGYTF. Here the CDR3 DNA reads TGTGCCAGCAGCGCTAAACCGACAGGCTATGGCTACACCTTC.